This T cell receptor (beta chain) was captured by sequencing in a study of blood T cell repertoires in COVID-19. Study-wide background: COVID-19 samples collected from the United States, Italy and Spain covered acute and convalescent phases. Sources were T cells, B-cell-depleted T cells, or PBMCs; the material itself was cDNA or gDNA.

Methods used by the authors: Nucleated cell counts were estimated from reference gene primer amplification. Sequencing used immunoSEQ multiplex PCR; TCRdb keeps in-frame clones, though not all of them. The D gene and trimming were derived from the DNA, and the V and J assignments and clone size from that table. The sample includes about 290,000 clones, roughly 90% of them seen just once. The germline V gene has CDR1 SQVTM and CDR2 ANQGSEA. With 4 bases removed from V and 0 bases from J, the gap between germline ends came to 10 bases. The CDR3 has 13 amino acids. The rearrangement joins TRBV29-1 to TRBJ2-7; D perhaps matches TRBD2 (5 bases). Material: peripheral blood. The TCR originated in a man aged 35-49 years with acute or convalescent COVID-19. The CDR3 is CSVGGQYSYEQYF. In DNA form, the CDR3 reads TGCAGCGTTGGCGGGCAGTACTCCTACGAGCAGTACTTC.